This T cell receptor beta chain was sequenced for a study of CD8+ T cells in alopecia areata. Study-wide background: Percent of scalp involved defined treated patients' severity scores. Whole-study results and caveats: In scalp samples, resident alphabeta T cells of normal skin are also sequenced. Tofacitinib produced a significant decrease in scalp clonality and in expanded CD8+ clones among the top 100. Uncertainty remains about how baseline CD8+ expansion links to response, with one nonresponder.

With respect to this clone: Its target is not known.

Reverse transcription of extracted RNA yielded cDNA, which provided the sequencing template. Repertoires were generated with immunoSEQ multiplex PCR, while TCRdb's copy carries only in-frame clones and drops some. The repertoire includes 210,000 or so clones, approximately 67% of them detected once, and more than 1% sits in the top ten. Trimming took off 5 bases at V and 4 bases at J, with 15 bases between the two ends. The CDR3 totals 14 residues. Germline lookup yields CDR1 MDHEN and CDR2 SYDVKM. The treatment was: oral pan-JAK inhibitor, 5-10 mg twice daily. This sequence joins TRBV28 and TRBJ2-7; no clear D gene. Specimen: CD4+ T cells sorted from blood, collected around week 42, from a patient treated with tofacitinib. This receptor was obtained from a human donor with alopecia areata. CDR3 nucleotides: TGTGCCAGCAGTAATCCGACGGGTGGATACGAGCAGTACTTC. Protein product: CASSNPTGGYEQYF.